This T cell receptor (beta chain) was observed in a study of identical twins. General observations from the study: Twin-shared out-of-frame alpha sequences were enriched for low generation probability. Out-of-frame beta sequences exhibited a weaker degree of excess twin sharing.

MiXCR, run by TCRdb on the 5' RACE reads, gives a single entry per CDR3 protein. The data show around 250,000 distinct CDR3 sequences, with 6.5% seen just once and 13% to 15% held by the top ten. In the case of this clonotype: Its antigen remains unidentified.

Germline lookup yields CDR1 LGHDT and CDR2 YNNKEL (reference sequence). Trimming cost V 6 bases and J 7 bases, with 16 bases left between them. The CDR3 is 13 amino acids. These same records also appear under a second study, on T cells expressing NK-cell markers.

This rearrangement joins TRBV3-1 to TRBJ2-7; a weak D match, TRBD1 (7 bases). This clonotype originated in a young woman in good health. The sample consisted of CD8+ T cells sorted from blood. The CDR3 DNA is TGTGCCAGCAGTGCCACAGGGGCGGGGGAGCAGTACTTC. As protein: CASSATGAGEQYF.